Sequencing of this T cell receptor beta chain was carried out in a study of T cells after yellow fever vaccination. Findings and caveats of the study: Clones that expanded after primary vaccination mostly reappeared after the booster (nearly 98% CD4, 70% to 90% CD8).

The length of the CDR3 is 13 residues. Trimming removed 4 bases at V and 7 bases at J, with 13 bases between. Germline values: CDR1 MNHEY, CDR2 SMNVEV (reference sequence). The sample holds a few counts of this clonotype. The antigen is undetermined. TCRdb fed the 5' RACE reads into MiXCR, producing one record per CDR3 protein. The sample lists more than 300,000 distinct CDR3 sequences, around 10% occurring once. The origin of this receptor is a man aged 18 to 30 who received the YFV17D yellow fever vaccine. The sequences come from CD4+ T cells sorted from PBMCs, collected 45 days after the yellow fever booster vaccination. V usage is TRBV27 and J usage is TRBJ1-2, with D maybe TRBD1 (6 bases). CDR3 residues: CASSYRERGGYTF. DNA of the CDR3: TGTGCCAGCAGTTACAGGGAGCGAGGTGGCTACACCTTC.